This T cell receptor (beta chain) was profiled in a study of response to subunit inactivated influenza vaccine. Overall study findings and caveats: Authors suggested that a seasonal influenza vaccination recruits few new T cells each time.

This clonotype showed up just a few times. Its specificity is unknown. MiXCR was run by TCRdb on the RT-PCR reads, yielding one entry per CDR3 protein. This table holds around 480,000 distinct CDR3 sequences, over 9.5% found once. Trimming took 4 bases from V and 7 from J; bases not matched to a gene: 11. The CDR3 consists of 16 residues. Germline-derived CDR1 and CDR2 are MNHEY and SMNVEV (reference sequence). The specimen was PBMCs from blood, collected about 6 weeks after vaccination. This sequence joins TRBV27 and TRBJ2-1; 9 positions match TRBD2. The TCR originated in a man between 45 and 60 years old who received an inactivated influenza vaccine. For the CDR3, the DNA is TGTGCCAGCAGTTCCCCGTCGAGCGGGGGGCGGAATGAGCAGTTCTTC. Translating it yields CASSSPSSGGRNEQFF.